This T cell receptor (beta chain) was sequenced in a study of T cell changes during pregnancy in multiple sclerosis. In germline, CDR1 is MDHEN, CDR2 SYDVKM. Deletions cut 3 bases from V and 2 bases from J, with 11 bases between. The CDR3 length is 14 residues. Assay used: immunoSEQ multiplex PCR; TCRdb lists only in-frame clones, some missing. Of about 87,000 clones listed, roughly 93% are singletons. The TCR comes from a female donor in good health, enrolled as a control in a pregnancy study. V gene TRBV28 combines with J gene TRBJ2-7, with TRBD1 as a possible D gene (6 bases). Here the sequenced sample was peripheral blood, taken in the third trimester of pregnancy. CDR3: CASSFPDSTYEQYF. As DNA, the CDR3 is TGTGCCAGCAGTTTCCCGGACAGCACCTACGAGCAGTACTTC.